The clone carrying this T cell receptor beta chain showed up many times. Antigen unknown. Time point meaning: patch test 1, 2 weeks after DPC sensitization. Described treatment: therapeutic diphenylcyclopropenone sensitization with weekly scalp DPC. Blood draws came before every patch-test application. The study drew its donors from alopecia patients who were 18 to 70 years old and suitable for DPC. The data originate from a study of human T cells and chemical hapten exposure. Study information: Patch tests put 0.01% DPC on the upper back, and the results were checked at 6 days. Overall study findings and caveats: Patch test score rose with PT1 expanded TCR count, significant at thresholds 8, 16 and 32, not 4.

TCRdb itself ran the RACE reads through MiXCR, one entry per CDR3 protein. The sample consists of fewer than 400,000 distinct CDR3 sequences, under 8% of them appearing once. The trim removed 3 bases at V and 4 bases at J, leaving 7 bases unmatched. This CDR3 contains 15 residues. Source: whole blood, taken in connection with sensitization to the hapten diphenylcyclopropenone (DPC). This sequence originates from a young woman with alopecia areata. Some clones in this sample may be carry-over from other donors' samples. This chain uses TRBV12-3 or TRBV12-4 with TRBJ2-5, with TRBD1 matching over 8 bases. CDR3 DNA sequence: TGTGCCAGCAGTTTCACCGGGACAGGCGGAGAGACCCAGTACTTC. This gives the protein CASSFTGTGGETQYF.